The 20 T cell receptor beta chains below all came from one sample that was sequenced in a study of CD8+CD57+ T cells in acquired aplastic anemia. Template material for TCR beta VDJ and CDR3 profiling consisted of genomic DNA. TCRdb reanalysed the reads using MiXCR and keeps one entry per CDR3 protein. The table records roughly 200,000 distinct CDR3 sequences, over 55% of them present only once. Sequenced: sorted CD4+, CD8+, or CD8+CD57+ T cells (not recorded which) from PBMCs. All receptors come from a human donor in good health.

This clonotype was found many times. This chain uses TRBV5-6 with TRBJ1-1; a possible D gene is TRBD1 (5 bases). The V gene lost 4 bases and the J gene lost 3 bases, with 10 bases spanning the gap. The CDR3 spans 13 residues. The germline V gene has CDR1 SGHDT and CDR2 YYEEEE. This chain's CDR3 is CASSPGDYTEAFF. The CDR3 DNA sequence: TGTGCCAGCAGCCCGGGGGACTACACTGAAGCTTTCTTT.

V is TRBV5-1 and J is TRBJ1-3; D unresolved. V lost 0 bases and J lost 0, with 13 bases in between. CDR1 SGHRS and CDR2 YFSETQ come from the germline V gene. The CDR3 has 17 amino acids. The CDR3, as DNA: TGCGCCAGCAGCTTGGGGCAGGCTGACTACTCTGGAAACACCATATATTTT. Translated, it gives CASSLGQADYSGNTIYF.

In this sample, this clonotype turned up once. This rearrangement joins TRBV20-1 to TRBJ1-4, with D possibly matching TRBD1 (6 bases). The V gene's germline CDR1 is DFQATT and CDR2 SNEGSKA (reference sequence). The CDR3 extends over 15 amino acids. V lost 3 bases, J lost 0 bases, and 11 bases lay in between. DNA for the CDR3: TGCAGTGCTAGCGCGACAGGAACAACTAATGAAAAACTGTTTTTT. It translates to CSASATGTTNEKLFF.

This clonotype was counted ten times or more. The chain joins TRBV7-9 to TRBJ2-7; no clear D. The length of the CDR3 is 13 residues. Germline V gene sequence: CDR1 SEHNR, CDR2 FQNEAQ (reference sequence). Trimming cost V 6 bases and J 0 bases, with 9 bases left between them. The CDR3 here is CASSQSSSYEQYF. The CDR3 DNA sequence: TGTGCCAGCAGTCAAAGCAGCTCCTACGAGCAGTACTTC.

There are many counts of this clonotype. The chain has TRBV27 and TRBJ2-7, with D perhaps TRBD2 (7 bases). The CDR3 consists of 14 residues. V lost 3 bases, J lost 4 bases, and 13 bases lay in between. Germline V lookup: CDR1 MNHEY, CDR2 SMNVEV (reference sequence). CDR3 bases: TGTGCCAGCAGTTTCCAAGGGGGGGGATACGAGCAGTACTTC. This codes for CASSFQGGGYEQYF.

The gene calls are TRBV7-9 and TRBJ2-3; D is perhaps TRBD1 or TRBD2 (6 bases each). V shed 5 bases and J shed 6 bases, with 15 bases lying between them. CDR3 length: 14 amino acids. Germline CDR1 SEHNR, CDR2 FQNEAQ (reference sequence). The chain's CDR3 is CASSPAGGPDTQYF. As DNA, the CDR3 is TGTGCCAGCAGCCCTGCTGGGGGGCCGGATACGCAGTATTTT.

This chain uses TRBV7-6 with TRBJ1-4; 8 nucleotides align to TRBD1. CDR1 and CDR2 from the germline V gene are SGHVS and FNYEAQ. V dropped 0 bases and J dropped 5; count of bases not matched to a gene: 5. This CDR3 comprises 16 residues. CDR3 in DNA: TGTGCCAGCAGCTTAGCCCTGACAGGGGTAAATGAAAAACTGTTTTTT. Translation: CASSLALTGVNEKLFF.

The V call is TRBV7-9, the J call TRBJ1-1; TRBD1 matches at 7 bases. CDR3 size: 15 residues. V gave up 6 bases and J gave up 1 base; unmatched junction bases: 8. The germline gives CDR1 SEHNR, CDR2 FQNEAQ (reference sequence). This CDR3 is CASSYETGKNTEAFF. In DNA form, the CDR3 reads TGTGCCAGCAGTTACGAGACAGGGAAGAACACTGAAGCTTTCTTT.

The genes are TRBV24-1 and TRBJ1-2; D is ambiguous. Germline V gives CDR1 KGHDR, CDR2 SFDVKD. This CDR3 has 13 amino acids. V was cut by 2 bases and J by 5 bases, with 8 bases left in between. The CDR3 region has the DNA TGTGCCACCAGTGATTCTAGTGGATATGGCTACACCTTC. It translates to CATSDSSGYGYTF.

This clonotype came up a few times. CDR3 sequence reads: CAISGTTLYEQYF. The CDR3 region has the DNA TGTGCCATCAGTGGGACTACCCTCTACGAGCAGTACTTC. The chain is built from TRBV10-3 and TRBJ2-7, with D perhaps TRBD2 (6 bases). The germline V gene encodes CDR1 ENHRY and CDR2 SYGVKD. The CDR3 is 13 amino acids. V lost 4 bases and J 3 bases, leaving 10 bases between the germline ends.

This clonotype was observed a handful of times. Sequence at one end of the junction differs from germline and may be a read error. The V gene is TRBV7-7, the J gene TRBJ2-7; D possibly uses TRBD1 or TRBD2 (5 bases each). This CDR3 comprises 14 residues. Germline V CDR1 and CDR2: SSHAT, FNYEAQ (reference sequence). This CDR3 is CASSQGEGSGEQYF. CDR3 coding DNA: TGTGCTAGCAGCCAAGGAGAGGGGTCGGGCGAGCAGTACTTC.

This clonotype appeared a few times. This chain connects TRBV5-5 to TRBJ1-2, with D unclear. Germline-derived CDR1 and CDR2 are SGHKS and YYEKEE (reference sequence). CDR3 length equals 13 residues. V lost 2 bases to trimming and J lost 8 bases, with 13 bases between them. The CDR3 DNA reads TGTGCCAGCAGCTTAAGTCAAGGGCACGGCTACACCTTC. It is translated as CASSLSQGHGYTF.

A few counts support this clonotype. This sequence joins TRBV10-3 and TRBJ2-7, with 13 nucleotides matching TRBD2. Unmatched junction bases numbered 7, after V lost 5 bases and J lost 6 bases. The germline V gene has CDR1 ENHRY and CDR2 SYGVKD. The CDR3 runs to 15 residues. The CDR3 DNA reads as TGTGCCATCAGTCAGCCCGGGACTAGCGGGACCGAGCAGTACTTC. As protein: CAISQPGTSGTEQYF.

In this sample, this clonotype turned up many times. The gene calls are TRBV20-1 and TRBJ2-7; 11 bases agree with TRBD2. The ends lost 1 base at V and 2 bases at J; junction bases unmatched: 7. There are 16 residues in the CDR3. Germline CDR1 DFQATT, CDR2 SNEGSKA (reference sequence). CDR3 sequence: CSARVLAGGLPYEQYF. DNA of the CDR3: TGCAGTGCTAGAGTGCTAGCGGGAGGCCTACCCTACGAGCAGTACTTC.

V gene TRBV12-3 or TRBV12-4 combines with J gene TRBJ1-1; tentatively, D is TRBD1 (5 bases). Trimming stripped 6 bases from V and 10 bases from J, with 12 bases between. CDR3 size: 11 residues. CDR3 in DNA: TGTGCCAGCAGGGCCAGGGATGCAGCTTTCTTT. Protein sequence: CASRARDAAFF.

This clonotype has a count of ten or more. The CDR3 loop reads CASSLVDGSNQPQHF. The CDR3 nucleotides are TGTGCCAGCAGCTTGGTTGACGGTAGCAATCAGCCCCAGCATTTT. The chain has TRBV7-9 and TRBJ1-5; D remains ambiguous. The CDR3 consists of 15 residues. V lost 3 bases to trimming and J lost 0 bases, with 9 bases between them. Germline V gene sequence: CDR1 SEHNR, CDR2 FQNEAQ (reference sequence).

This chain links TRBV24-1 with TRBJ2-3; 15 nucleotides match TRBD2. There are 18 residues in the CDR3. Germline V lookup: CDR1 KGHDR, CDR2 SFDVKD. Trimming took 0 bases from V and 11 from J; bases not matched to a gene: 11. CDR3 region: CATSDLGLAGGRDNEQYF. For the CDR3, the DNA is TGTGCCACCAGTGATTTGGGACTAGCGGGAGGGCGAGACAATGAGCAGTATTTT.

This clonotype has a count of ten or more. J is TRBJ1-3 and V is TRBV10-1, with D hard to call. This CDR3 is built from 15 residues. V lost 7 bases and J 0 bases, leaving 13 bases between the germline ends. Germline assignment: CDR1 WNHNN and CDR2 SYGVQD (reference sequence). The CDR3 reads CASMRQADSGNTIYF. CDR3 coding DNA: TGCGCCAGCATGCGGCAGGCCGACTCTGGAAACACCATATATTTT.

The genes are TRBV20-1 and TRBJ2-3; TRBD2 matches at 12 bases. The CDR3 is 18 residues long. Germline V gene data show CDR1 as DFQATT and CDR2 as SNEGSKA (reference sequence). Losses at the gene ends were 5 bases for V and 1 base for J; bases not matched to a gene: 13. The DNA for the CDR3 is TGCAGTGCTCCGCCACCTAGCGGGAGGGGGCCCCGCACAGATACGCAGTATTTT. Protein product: CSAPPPSGRGPRTDTQYF.

The gene calls are TRBV20-1 and TRBJ2-1; D uncertain. There are 11 residues in the CDR3. V lost 7 bases, J lost 6 bases, and 10 bases lay in between. Germline assignment: CDR1 DFQATT and CDR2 SNEGSKA (reference sequence). CDR3 amino acids: CSVGFRNEQFF. CDR3 DNA sequence: TGCAGTGTCGGCTTTCGCAATGAGCAGTTCTTC.